This T cell receptor beta chain emerged from a study of shared clonotypes between healthy human individuals. As for the study in general: Donors had three CD4 naive, three CD4 memory, two CD8 naive and one CD8 memory plate apiece. The study's findings and limits: Relative to their counterparts shared across all four donors, non-shared clonotypes exhibited diminished generation probabilities. Shared across several donors were roughly 4.7% of the naive CD4 clonotypes.

Germline lookup yields CDR1 MDHEN and CDR2 SYDVKM. The CDR3 spans 15 residues. V shed 6 bases, J shed 3 bases, and the junction held 7 bases outside the gene matches. As to this clone: Its specificity is not known.

Only in-frame clones appear in the TCRdb table, and some are missing; sequencing was by immunoSEQ multiplex PCR. Counted here are approximately 1.5 million clones, around 98% occurring once; the ten biggest clones make up approximately 0.44%. The source of this sequence is a man under 40 in good health. Sequencing used naive CD4+ T cells sorted from blood. As to subset: CD45RA+ positively selected. The rearrangement uses TRBV28 and TRBJ1-4; the match to TRBD1 covers 7 bases. CDR3 in amino acids: CASRTTGIPNEKLFF. CDR3 nucleotide sequence: TGTGCCAGCAGGACGACAGGGATACCTAATGAAAAACTGTTTTTT.